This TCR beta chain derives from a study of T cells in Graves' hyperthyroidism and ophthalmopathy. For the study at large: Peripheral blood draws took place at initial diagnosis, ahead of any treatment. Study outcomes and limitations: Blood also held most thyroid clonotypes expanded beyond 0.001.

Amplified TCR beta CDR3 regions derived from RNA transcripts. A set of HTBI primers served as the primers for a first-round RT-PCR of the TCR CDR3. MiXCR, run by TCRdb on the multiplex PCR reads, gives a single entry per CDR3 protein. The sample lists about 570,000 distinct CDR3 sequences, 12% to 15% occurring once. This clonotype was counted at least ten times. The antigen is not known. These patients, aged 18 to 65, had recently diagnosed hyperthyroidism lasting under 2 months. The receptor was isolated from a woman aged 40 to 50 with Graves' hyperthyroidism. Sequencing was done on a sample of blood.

Here the CDR3 DNA reads TGTGCCAGCACCGACGAGACTAGTCCCTACAATGAGCAGTTCTTC. Amino acid sequence: CASTDETSPYNEQFF. The V and J genes are TRBV28 and TRBJ2-1, with D tentatively TRBD2 (6 bases). The germline V gene has CDR1 MDHEN and CDR2 SYDVKM. The CDR3 covers 15 residues. V lost 7 bases and J 2 bases, leaving 15 bases between the germline ends.